These 9 T cell receptor beta chains came from one sample sequenced in a study of blood T cell repertoires in COVID-19. Libraries were prepared by immunoSEQ multiplex PCR; TCRdb keeps only in-frame clonotypes and omits some of them. The sample yields about 260,000 clones, 87% seen once. What was sequenced was peripheral blood. Every receptor here comes from a woman aged 40 to 50 who had recovered from COVID-19.

This clone was seen just once. The chain combines TRBV5-1 with TRBJ1-1; D possibly corresponds to TRBD1 (6 bases). Per the germline V gene, CDR1 is SGHRS and CDR2 is YFSETQ. Trimming pared 1 base from V and 6 bases from J, leaving 13 bases between. CDR3 size: 14 residues. CDR3 in DNA: TGCGCCAGCAGCTTGATTCTACAGGGATCTGAAGCTTTCTTT. Translation gives CASSLILQGSEAFF.

The chain is built from TRBV30 and TRBJ1-4; D not resolved. CDR3 length equals 14 residues. The V gene's germline CDR1 is GTSNPN and CDR2 SVGIG (reference sequence). V lost 2 bases and J 3 bases, leaving 10 bases between the germline ends. The CDR3 DNA reads as TGTGCCTGGAGTTTTAGTTTGGCTAATGAAAAACTGTTTTTT. Translation: CAWSFSLANEKLFF.

The rearrangement joins TRBV27 to TRBJ2-7, with D possibly matching TRBD1 (6 bases). Trimming pared 3 bases from V and 6 bases from J, leaving 12 bases between. Germline values: CDR1 MNHEY, CDR2 SMNVEV (reference sequence). This CDR3 has 13 amino acids. The CDR3 nucleotides read TGTGCCAGCAGTTTTTCAGGGGTGGGCGAGCAGTACTTC. Translation: CASSFSGVGEQYF.

The CDR3 sequence is CASSATSGGFPYEQYF. CDR3 DNA sequence: TGTGCCAGTAGTGCTACTAGCGGGGGATTCCCCTACGAGCAGTACTTC. V usage is TRBV19 and J usage is TRBJ2-7; 11 nucleotides line up with TRBD2. The CDR3 runs to 16 residues. Germline V gene sequence: CDR1 LNHDA, CDR2 SQIVND (reference sequence). V lost 5 bases to trimming and J lost 2 bases; unmatched junction nucleotides: 8.

This rearrangement joins TRBV18 to TRBJ2-7; TRBD2 matches at 11 bases. The CDR3 is 15 residues long. CDR1 and CDR2 from the germline V gene are KGHSH and LQKENI. The V segment lost 6 bases and the J segment 2 bases; nucleotides outside the gene matches: 6. The DNA for the CDR3 is TGTGCCAGCTCGTCACTAGCGGGGGATACCTACGAGCAGTACTTC. Protein product: CASSSLAGDTYEQYF.

The chain joins TRBV7-9 to TRBJ1-2; D uncertain. Between the trimmed V and J ends, which lost 5 bases and 9 bases, there was a span of 16 bases. CDR1 is SEHNR and CDR2 is FQNEAQ in the germline V gene (reference sequence). This CDR3 contains 13 residues. CDR3 DNA sequence: TGTGCCAGCAGCCCGGGTTTCCGTCGGAGCTACACCTTC. This sequence encodes CASSPGFRRSYTF.

The chain recombines TRBV6-5 with TRBJ1-5; TRBD1 aligns across 8 bases. Germline V lookup: CDR1 MNHEY, CDR2 SVGAGI. The V segment lost 6 bases and the J segment 5 bases; nucleotides outside the gene matches: 9. The CDR3 runs to 15 residues. This CDR3 is CASSFGGQGHQPQHF. CDR3 bases: TGTGCCAGCAGCTTCGGAGGACAGGGTCATCAGCCCCAGCATTTT.

The genes are TRBV30 and TRBJ1-6; 9 nucleotides align to TRBD1. V shed 4 bases and J 9 bases; nucleotides not matched to a gene: 4. CDR3 length: 13 amino acids. CDR1 and CDR2 from the germline V gene are GTSNPN and SVGIG (reference sequence). The DNA of the CDR3 is TGTGCCTGGACGGGACAGGGCGGTTCACCCCTCCACTTT. Translating it yields CAWTGQGGSPLHF.

The chain combines TRBV4-3 with TRBJ1-1; no firm D call. Germline values: CDR1 LGHNA, CDR2 YSLEER. The CDR3 extends over 14 amino acids. Between the trimmed V and J ends, which lost 0 bases and 5 bases, there was a span of 10 bases. The CDR3 sequence is CASSQDGMWTEAFF. The CDR3 DNA reads as TGCGCCAGCAGCCAAGACGGGATGTGGACTGAAGCTTTCTTT.